A single sample gave rise to the 4 T cell receptor beta chains below, sequenced in a study of Graves' ophthalmopathy and Graves' hyperthyroidism. From RNA, the CDR3 regions of TCR beta chains were amplified and sequenced. Second-round multiplex PCR followed a first-round RT-PCR using HTBI primers. MiXCR, applied by TCRdb to the multiplex PCR reads, yields one record per CDR3 protein. The table lists about 210,000 distinct CDR3 sequences, approximately 28% of them singletons. The material sequenced was peripheral blood. Receptors were obtained from a man aged 45 to 65 with Graves' ophthalmopathy.

This clonotype was observed at least ten times. The chain uses TRBV12-5 and TRBJ2-7, with TRBD1 as a possible D gene (6 bases). Per germline, CDR1 LGHNT and CDR2 FRNRAP. CDR3 length equals 16 residues. V dropped 2 bases and J dropped 1 base, with 15 bases sitting between them. DNA of the CDR3: TGTGCTAGTGGTTTGTTTCCCGGGGACATTTCCTACGAGCAGTACTTC. Translation: CASGLFPGDISYEQYF. Using reference TRBV12-5 and TRBJ2-7 for the parts outside the CDR3, the full variable domain is DARVTQTPRHKVTEMGQEVTMRCQPILGHNTVFWYRQTMMQGLELLAYFRNRAPLDDSGMPKDRFSAEMPDATLATLKIQPSEPRDSAVYFCASGLFPGDISYEQYFGPGTRLTVT.

This chain links TRBV12-3 or TRBV12-4 with TRBJ1-6; 10 bases fit TRBD1. V lost 5 bases to trimming and J lost 18 bases; unmatched junction nucleotides: 13. The length of the CDR3 is 14 residues. CDR3 region: CASSNDRGLPRPHF. The CDR3 coding sequence is TGTGCCAGCAGTAACGACAGGGGGCTCCCCCGGCCCCACTTT.

Ten or more counts support this clonotype. V usage is TRBV7-2 and J usage is TRBJ1-5; the D is unclear. Deletions cut 5 bases from V and 9 bases from J, with 17 bases between. The CDR3 sequence is 14 residues long. Germline CDR1 SGHTA, CDR2 FQGNSA. In DNA, the CDR3 is TGTGCCAGCAGCGTCGACCGTGTGGTAGGGCCCCAGCATTTT. Its protein is CASSVDRVVGPQHF.

This clonotype showed up many times. The chain is built from TRBV6-2 or TRBV6-3 and TRBJ2-2; TRBD2 agrees at 8 bases. J gave up 13 bases and V 6 bases, and 4 bases lay outside the gene matches. Per the germline V gene, CDR1 is MNHEY and CDR2 is SVGEGT. This CDR3 comprises 11 residues. CDR3 bases: TGTGCCAGCAGGCTAGCGGGTGGGCTGTTTTTT. Amino acid sequence: CASRLAGGLFF.